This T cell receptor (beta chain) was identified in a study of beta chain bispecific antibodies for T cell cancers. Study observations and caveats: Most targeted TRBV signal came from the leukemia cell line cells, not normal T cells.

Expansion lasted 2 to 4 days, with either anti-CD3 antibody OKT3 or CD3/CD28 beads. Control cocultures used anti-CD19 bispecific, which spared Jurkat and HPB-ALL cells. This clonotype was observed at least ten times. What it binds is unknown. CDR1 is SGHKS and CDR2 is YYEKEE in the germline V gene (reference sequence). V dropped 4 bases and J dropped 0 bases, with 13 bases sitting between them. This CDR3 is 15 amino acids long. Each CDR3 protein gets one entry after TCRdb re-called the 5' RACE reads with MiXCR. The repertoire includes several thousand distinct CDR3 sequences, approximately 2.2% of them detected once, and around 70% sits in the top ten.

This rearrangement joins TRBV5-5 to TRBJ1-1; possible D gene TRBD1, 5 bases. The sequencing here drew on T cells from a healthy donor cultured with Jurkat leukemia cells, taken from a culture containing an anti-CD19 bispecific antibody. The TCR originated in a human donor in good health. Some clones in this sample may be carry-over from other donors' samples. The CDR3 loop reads CASSPFWGMNTEAFF. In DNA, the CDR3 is TGTGCCAGCAGCCCTTTTTGGGGCATGAACACTGAAGCTTTCTTT.